This TCR beta chain was retrieved from a study of T cell responses to AZD1222 COVID-19 vaccine. The overall study: Recipients boosted at about 4 weeks or about 12 weeks are pooled. Study-wide results and caveats: Repertoire samples came only from after the peak T cell response.

Profiling relied on immunoSEQ multiplex PCR, and the TCRdb table lists in-frame clones only, not all of them. The data show some 130,000 clones, nearly 95% seen once. There are 13 residues in the CDR3. After removal of 5 bases from V and 7 bases from J, the junction contained 7 bases not matched to a gene. This clone was observed a single time. Its antigen is undetermined. The sample consisted of peripheral blood, taken on day 0 of AZD1222 vaccination. V is TRBV12-3 or TRBV12-4 and J is TRBJ1-1; 7 bases match TRBD1. This TCR was recovered from an adult in good health. CDR3 in amino acids: CASSRVRDSEAFF. CDR3 nucleotide sequence: TGTGCCAGCAGTCGCGTCCGGGACAGTGAAGCTTTCTTT.